This T cell receptor beta chain was recovered during a study of T cell changes during pregnancy in multiple sclerosis. Clones were read by immunoSEQ multiplex PCR, and TCRdb kept only the in-frame ones, dropping some. Of fewer than 15,000 clones detected, approximately 83% appear once; the ten largest clones hold roughly a fifth. This clone was detected once. The clonotype originates from a female donor with multiple sclerosis, enrolled in a pregnancy study. The sample here was CD8+ T cells from peripheral blood mononuclear cells, taken in the first trimester of pregnancy.

The CDR3 loop reads CASSFSGRPFYGYTF. The CDR3 DNA reads as TGTGCCAGCAGCTTCTCCGGCAGGCCCTTTTATGGCTACACCTTC. J is TRBJ1-2 and V is TRBV7-2; D is uncertain. V was cut by 3 bases and J by 5 bases, with 16 bases left in between. The CDR3 contains 15 residues. Per the germline V gene, CDR1 is SGHTA and CDR2 is FQGNSA.